The TCR beta chain described here comes from a study of CXCR3-negative and CXCR3-positive naive CD8 T cells. Study overall: Libraries each contributed about 1.5 +/- 0.3 million TRB reads, for roughly 140 million in total.

TRB cDNA was prepared as libraries by UMI-labeled 5' RACE. TCRdb re-called the 5' RACE reads and catalogs CDR3 proteins one per entry, DNA excluded. The sample yields under 50,000 distinct CDR3 sequences, of which the top ten take up about 2.5%. Study findings and constraints: Diversity was high in both naive subsets and much lower in memory cells. CXCR3-positive naive cells had more hydrophobic TRB CDR3s than CXCR3-negative naive cells.

Cells that were CD45RO-CCR7+CD27+CD95- constituted naive CD8+ T cells. Germline V CDR1 and CDR2: SGHVS, FQNEAQ. CDR3 length: 15 residues. In the case of this clonotype: Its antigen is unidentified.

The receptor comes from a human donor in good health. Some clones in this sample may be carry-over from other donors' samples. The source material was naive CXCR3- CD8+ T cells from blood. Subset given: CD45RO-CCR7+CD27+CD95- naive CD8+ T cells lacking CXCR3 (TNR3-). V is TRBV7-8 and J is TRBJ1-5. The CDR3 sequence is CASSQGRLLNQPQHF. The complete variable domain, with remaining parts taken from reference TRBV7-8 and TRBJ1-5, reads GAGVSQSPRYKVAKRGQDVALRCDPISGHVSLFWYQQALGQGPEFLTYFQNEAQLDKSGLPSDRFFAERPEGSVSTLKIQRTQQEDSAVYLCASSQGRLLNQPQHFGDGTRLSIL.